This T cell receptor (beta chain) was sequenced during a study of Graves' ophthalmopathy and Graves' hyperthyroidism. Study details: Blood was drawn at initial diagnosis, before any treatment.

Patients were excluded if they had other autoimmune diseases or uncontrolled infections, and likewise if pregnancy or lactation applied. Around 10 ml of fresh blood yielded the PBMCs by density gradient. This clonotype has more than one count but fewer than ten. The antigen remains unidentified. General study points: Discrimination between ophthalmopathy and stable hyperthyroidism by a 13-signature model showed about 85% sensitivity and over 70% specificity.

As the template, RNA transcripts were used to amplify TCR beta CDR3 regions. HTBI primers were used in a first-round RT-PCR, which preceded a second-round multiplex PCR. TCRdb reprocessed the multiplex PCR reads with MiXCR, giving one entry per CDR3 protein. The data hold 350,000 to 450,000 distinct CDR3 sequences, with 15% to 20% observed a single time. The clonotype comes from a woman between 18 and 30 years old with Graves' ophthalmopathy. The sequencing sample was made of peripheral blood.

The CDR3 DNA sequence: TGTGCCAGCAGCTTAGGAGGGGGTTTGGCTTTCTTT. Protein sequence: CASSLGGGLAFF. The V and J genes are TRBV7-2 and TRBJ1-1; D may be TRBD1 (6 bases). This CDR3 comprises 12 residues. The germline CDR1 and CDR2 sequences are SGHTA and FQGNSA. V shed 1 base and J shed 11 bases, with 11 bases lying between them.